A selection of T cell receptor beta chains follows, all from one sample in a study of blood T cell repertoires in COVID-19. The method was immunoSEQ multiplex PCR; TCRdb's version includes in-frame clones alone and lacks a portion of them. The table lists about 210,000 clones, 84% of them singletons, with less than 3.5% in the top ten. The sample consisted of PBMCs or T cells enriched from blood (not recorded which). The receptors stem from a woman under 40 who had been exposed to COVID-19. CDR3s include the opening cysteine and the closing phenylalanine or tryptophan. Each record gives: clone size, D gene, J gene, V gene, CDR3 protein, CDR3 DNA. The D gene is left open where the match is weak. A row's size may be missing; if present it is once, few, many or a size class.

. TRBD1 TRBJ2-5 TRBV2 CASSAGTGDWETQYF TGTGCCAGCAGTGCCGGGACAGGGGACTGGGAGACCCAGTACTTC
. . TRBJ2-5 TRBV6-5 CASRPAVGAGAYF .
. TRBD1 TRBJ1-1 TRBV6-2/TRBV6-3 CASSPPPGTGFRAEAFF TGTGCCAGCAGCCCTCCTCCCGGGACAGGGTTTCGGGCTGAAGCTTTCTTT
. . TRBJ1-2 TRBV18 CASSPAQANYGYTF TGTGCCAGCTCACCCGCCCAGGCCAACTATGGCTACACCTTC
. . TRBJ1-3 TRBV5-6 CASSFQGPGNTIYF TGTGCCAGCAGCTTCCAGGGGCCTGGAAACACCATATATTTT
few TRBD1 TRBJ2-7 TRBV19 CASSRTGAYEQYF TGTGCCAGTAGTCGGACAGGGGCCTACGAGCAGTACTTC
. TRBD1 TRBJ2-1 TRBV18 CASSPSLPGQGSNEQFF TGTGCCAGCTCACCATCCCTCCCGGGACAGGGGTCCAATGAGCAGTTCTTC
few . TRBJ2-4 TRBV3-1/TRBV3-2 CASSQGGTLGNIQYF TGTGCCAGCAGCCAAGGCGGGACCCTCGGGAACATTCAGTACTTC
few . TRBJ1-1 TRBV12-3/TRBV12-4 CASSLSGNTEAFF TGTGCCAGCAGTTTGTCGGGGAACACTGAAGCTTTCTTT
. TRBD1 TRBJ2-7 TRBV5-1 CASSFEPGTGSYEQYF TGCGCCAGCAGCTTCGAACCCGGGACAGGGTCCTACGAGCAGTACTTC
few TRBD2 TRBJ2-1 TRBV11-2 CASSLGSGGYNEQFF TGTGCCAGCAGCTTAGGTAGCGGGGGATACAATGAGCAGTTCTTC
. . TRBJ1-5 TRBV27 CASSYDRSNQPQHF TGTGCCAGCAGTTACGACAGGAGCAATCAGCCCCAGCATTTT
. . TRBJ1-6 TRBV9 CASSVQGSYNSPLHF TGTGCCAGCAGCGTTCAGGGGAGCTATAATTCACCCCTCCACTTT
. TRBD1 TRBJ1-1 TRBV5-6 CASSLAGQGARDTEAFF TGTGCCAGCAGCTTGGCGGGACAGGGGGCGCGGGACACTGAAGCTTTCTTT
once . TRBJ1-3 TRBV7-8 CASSRTDSGNTIYF TGTGCCAGCAGCAGGACAGACTCTGGAAACACCATATATTTT
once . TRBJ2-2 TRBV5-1 CASSPGQFGELFF TGCGCCAGCAGCCCCGGACAGTTCGGGGAGCTGTTTTTT
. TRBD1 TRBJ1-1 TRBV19 CAISDRGPDEAFF TGTGCCATTTCGGACAGGGGGCCTGATGAAGCTTTCTTT
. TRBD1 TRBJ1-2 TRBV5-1 CASSARTGMGGYTF TGCGCCAGCAGCGCTCGGACAGGGATGGGCGGCTACACCTTC
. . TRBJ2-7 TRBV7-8 CASSLGSQGPTYEQYF TGTGCCAGCAGCTTAGGGTCGCAGGGGCCCACCTACGAGCAGTACTTC
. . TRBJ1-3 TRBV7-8 CASSPRSQDGSSGNTIYF TGTGCCAGCAGCCCAAGGAGTCAGGATGGGAGTAGTGGAAACACCATATATTTT
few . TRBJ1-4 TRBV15 CATSSRMSGSEKLFF TGTGCCACCAGCAGTAGGATGTCAGGGTCGGAAAAACTGTTTTTT
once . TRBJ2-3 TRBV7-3 CASSLVGLSLITDTQYF TGTGCCAGCAGCCTTGTAGGACTGAGTTTAATCACAGATACGCAGTATTTT
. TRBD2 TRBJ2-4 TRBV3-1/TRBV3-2 CASSQDRERGGGLAKNIQYF TGTGCCAGCAGCCAAGATCGGGAGCGGGGGGGCGGATTAGCCAAAAACATTCAGTACTTC
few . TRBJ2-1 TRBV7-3 CASSLSVGGNEQFF TGTGCCAGCAGCTTATCTGTGGGAGGTAATGAGCAGTTCTTC
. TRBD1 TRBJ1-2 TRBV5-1 CASSLDRGGYYGYTF TGCGCCAGCAGCTTGGACAGGGGAGGCTACTATGGCTACACCTTC
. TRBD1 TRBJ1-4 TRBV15 CATSRGAGTGGEKLFF TGTGCCACCAGCAGAGGGGCCGGGACAGGGGGTGAAAAACTGTTTTTT
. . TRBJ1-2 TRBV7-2 CASSLATGGTNYGYTF TGTGCCAGCAGCTTAGCCACAGGAGGGACTAACTATGGCTACACCTTC
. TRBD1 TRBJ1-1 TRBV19 CASSIRAGGRNTEAFF TGTGCCAGTAGTATAAGGGCAGGGGGGAGGAACACTGAAGCTTTCTTT
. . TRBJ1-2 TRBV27 CASSSVAGAGDGYTF TGTGCCAGCAGTTCCGTAGCAGGGGCGGGGGATGGCTACACCTTC
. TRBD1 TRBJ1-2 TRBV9 CASSVGQGAFGYTF TGTGCCAGCAGCGTAGGACAGGGGGCGTTTGGCTACACCTTC
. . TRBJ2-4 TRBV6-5 CASSYSEANIQYF TGTGCCAGCAGTTACTCGGAGGCAAACATTCAGTACTTC
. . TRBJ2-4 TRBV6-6 CASSDRGTWIQYF TGTGCCAGCAGTGACCGGGGGACGTGGATTCAGTACTTC
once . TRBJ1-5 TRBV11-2 CASSLDRGEPQHF TGTGCCAGCAGCTTAGATAGGGGTGAGCCCCAGCATTTT
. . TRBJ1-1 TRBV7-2 CASSLSELRLTEAFF TGTGCCAGCAGCTTATCGGAATTGAGACTCACTGAAGCTTTCTTT
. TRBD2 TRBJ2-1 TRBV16 CASSHASGGSDEQFF TGTGCCAGCAGCCACGCTAGCGGGGGGTCAGATGAGCAGTTCTTC
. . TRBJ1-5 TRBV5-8 CASSSYDRPYGQPQHF TGTGCCAGCAGCTCCTACGACAGGCCCTATGGTCAGCCCCAGCATTTT
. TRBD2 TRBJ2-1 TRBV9 CASSVAGGEDNEQFF TGTGCCAGCAGCGTAGCTGGGGGGGAAGACAATGAGCAGTTCTTC
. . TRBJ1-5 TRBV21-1 CASSKTSSSSNQPQHF TGTGCCAGCAGCAAAACCTCGTCCAGTAGCAATCAGCCCCAGCATTTT
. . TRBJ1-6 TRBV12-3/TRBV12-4 CASSLRDSPLHF TGTGCCAGCAGTTTGAGGGATTCACCCCTCCACTTT
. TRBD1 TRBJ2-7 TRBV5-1 CASSPQGESYEQYF TGCGCCAGCAGCCCTCAGGGGGAATCCTACGAGCAGTACTTC
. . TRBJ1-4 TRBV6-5 CASSYGWAEKLFF TGTGCCAGCAGTTACGGCTGGGCTGAAAAACTGTTTTTT
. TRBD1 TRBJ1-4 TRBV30 CAWSVNRGGTNEKLFF TGTGCCTGGAGTGTCAACAGGGGGGGGACTAATGAAAAACTGTTTTTT
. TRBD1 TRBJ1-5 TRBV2 CASSSDRGNQPQHF TGTGCCAGCAGTTCAGACAGGGGCAATCAGCCCCAGCATTTT
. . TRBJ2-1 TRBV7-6 CASSLVSDSNNEQFF TGTGCCAGCAGCTTAGTATCTGACAGTAACAATGAGCAGTTCTTC
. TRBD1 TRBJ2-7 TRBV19 CASSTRDRINEQYF TGTGCCAGTAGTACCCGGGACAGGATTAACGAGCAGTACTTC
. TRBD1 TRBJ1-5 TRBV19 CASSVGTGYQPQHF TGTGCCAGTAGTGTCGGGACAGGCTATCAGCCCCAGCATTTT
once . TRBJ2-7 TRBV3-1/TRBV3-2 CASSQGLGTYEQYF TGTGCCAGCAGCCAAGGTCTCGGTACCTACGAGCAGTACTTC
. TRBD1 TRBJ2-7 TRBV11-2 CASSLDPGTASYEQYF TGTGCCAGCAGCTTAGATCCCGGGACAGCCTCCTACGAGCAGTACTTC
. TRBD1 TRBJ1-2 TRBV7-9 CASSRGQGAYGYTF TGTGCCAGCAGCAGGGGACAGGGGGCTTATGGCTACACCTTC
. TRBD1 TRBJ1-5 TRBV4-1 CASSQGQGVQPQHF TGCGCCAGCAGCCAAGGACAGGGGGTACAGCCCCAGCATTTT
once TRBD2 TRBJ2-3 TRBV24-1 CATSDPRGSGDTQYF TGTGCCACCAGTGATCCGCGGGGGTCGGGAGATACGCAGTATTTT
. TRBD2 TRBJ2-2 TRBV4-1 CASSQEREGLNTGELFF TGCGCCAGCAGCCAAGAGCGGGAGGGACTAAACACCGGGGAGCTGTTTTTT